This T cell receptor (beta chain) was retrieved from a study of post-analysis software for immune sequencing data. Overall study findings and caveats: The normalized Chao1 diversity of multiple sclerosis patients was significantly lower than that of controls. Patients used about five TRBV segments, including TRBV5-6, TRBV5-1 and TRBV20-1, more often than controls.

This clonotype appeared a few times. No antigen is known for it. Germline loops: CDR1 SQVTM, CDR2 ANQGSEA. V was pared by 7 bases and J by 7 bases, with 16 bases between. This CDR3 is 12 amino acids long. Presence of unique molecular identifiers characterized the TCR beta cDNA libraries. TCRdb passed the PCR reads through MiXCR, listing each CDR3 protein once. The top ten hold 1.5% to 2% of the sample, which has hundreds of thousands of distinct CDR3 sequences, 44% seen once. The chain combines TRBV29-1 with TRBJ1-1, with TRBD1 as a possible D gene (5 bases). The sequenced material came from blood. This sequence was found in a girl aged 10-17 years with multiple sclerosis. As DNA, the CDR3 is TGCAGCGCCCTGATTCGACAGAATGAAGCTTTCTTT. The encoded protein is CSALIRQNEAFF.